Presented here are 30 T cell receptor beta chains from one specimen sequenced in a study of blood T cell repertoires in COVID-19. Data came from immunoSEQ multiplex PCR; TCRdb stores just in-frame clones and leaves some out. The data contain approximately 150,000 clones, around 90% of them singletons. The sequencing input was peripheral blood. The receptors shown here come from a man aged 60 to 75 with active or convalescent COVID-19.

V gene TRBV5-6 combines with J gene TRBJ2-2; no clear D gene. This CDR3 has 14 residues. V was trimmed by 4 bases and J by 5 bases, leaving 12 bases between them. The germline CDR1 and CDR2 sequences are SGHDT and YYEEEE. In nucleotides, the CDR3 is TGTGCCAGCAGCCCACTACCCCAAACCGGGGAGCTGTTTTTT. This sequence encodes CASSPLPQTGELFF.

The DNA of the CDR3 is TGTGCCAGCAGCCCTACAGGGCAAAACACCGGGGAGCTGTTTTTT. As protein: CASSPTGQNTGELFF. The chain recombines TRBV9 with TRBJ2-2, with TRBD1 as a possible D gene (6 bases). The CDR3 runs 15 residues. Trimming removed 4 bases at V and 2 bases at J, with 12 bases between. Germline V gene lookup returns CDR1 SGDLS and CDR2 YYNGEE.

The chain carries TRBV5-1 and TRBJ1-2; 8 nucleotides match TRBD1. This CDR3 region has 13 residues. The V gene end was trimmed by 0 bases and the J gene end by 6 bases; junction bases not matched to a gene: 1. Germline CDR1 and CDR2: SGHRS and YFSETQ. Here the CDR3 DNA reads TGCGCCAGCAGCTTGGGACAGGGGAATGGCTACACCTTC. Translated: CASSLGQGNGYTF.

In its sample, this clone was seen once. V and J are TRBV7-2 and TRBJ1-4; D possibly corresponds to TRBD1 (5 bases). The CDR3 has 14 amino acids. Germline V CDR1 and CDR2: SGHTA, FQGNSA. V lost 3 bases to trimming and J lost 3 bases, with 8 bases between them. CDR3 bases: TGTGCCAGCAGCTTCAGGGCCTCTAATGAAAAACTGTTTTTT. Translated, it gives CASSFRASNEKLFF.

The chain recombines TRBV10-1 with TRBJ2-1; a weak D match, TRBD2 (7 bases). There are 13 residues in the CDR3. Germline values: CDR1 WNHNN, CDR2 SYGVQD (reference sequence). V was trimmed by 0 bases and J by 8 bases, leaving 8 bases between them. CDR3: CASSESGGHEQFF. The CDR3 DNA reads as TGCGCCAGCAGTGAGTCGGGGGGGCATGAGCAGTTCTTC.

This clone was observed once. J is TRBJ2-7 and V is TRBV6-5; 7 nucleotides line up with TRBD1. With V trimmed by 2 bases and J by 1 base, 5 bases remained unmatched. CDR3 size: 15 residues. The germline V gene has CDR1 MNHEY and CDR2 SVGAGI. The chain's CDR3 is CASSYGQDTSYEQYF. The CDR3 DNA reads as TGTGCCAGCAGTTACGGACAGGATACATCCTACGAGCAGTACTTC.

This chain joins TRBV6-5 and TRBJ2-1; D not resolved. The germline V and J ends were trimmed by 1 base and 7 bases, with 2 bases remaining between them. The CDR3 contains 11 residues. Germline CDR1 reads MNHEY; CDR2 reads SVGAGI. CDR3 amino acids: CASSYLNEQFF. The CDR3 nucleotides read TGTGCCAGCAGTTACTTAAATGAGCAGTTCTTC.

This clone occurred many times. This chain uses TRBV6-4 with TRBJ2-1; 16 nucleotides agree with TRBD2. The CDR3 runs 20 residues. Germline V CDR1 and CDR2: MRHNA, SNTAGT. Trimming at V came to 6 bases and at J to 7 bases, leaving 18 bases not matched to a gene. The CDR3 DNA reads as TGTGCCAGCAGCGACGCCCCCCCCGGGACTAGCGGGAGGGCCGTGAATGAGCAGTTCTTC. This translates into CASSDAPPGTSGRAVNEQFF.

The chain combines TRBV15 with TRBJ2-1; TRBD2 aligns across 14 bases. With V trimmed by 5 bases and J by 0 bases, 9 bases remained unmatched. This CDR3 region has 19 residues. Germline V CDR1 and CDR2: LNHNV, YYDKDF (reference sequence). The CDR3 loop is CATSGPGLAGVSSYNEQFF. The CDR3 coding sequence is TGTGCCACCAGCGGCCCGGGACTAGCGGGGGTGAGCTCCTACAATGAGCAGTTCTTC.

A few counts support this clone. V and J are TRBV21-1 and TRBJ2-3; the table's D call TRBD2 went unverified against the DNA. TRBV21-1 is flagged as a pseudogene. The CDR3 loop spans 20 amino acids. CDR3 coding DNA: TGTGCCAGCAGCAAAAGGCCCCCGGCAACTAGCGGGGGGCATACAGATACGCAGTATTTT. It yields the protein CASSKRPPATSGGHTDTQYF.

This chain uses TRBV3-1 (or the pseudogene TRBV3-2) with TRBJ2-5; a weak D match, TRBD2 (5 bases). The V gene's germline CDR1 is LGHDT and CDR2 YNNKEL (reference sequence). Trimming stripped 1 base from V and 7 bases from J, with 16 bases between. CDR3 length: 15 amino acids. CDR3 residues: CASSQAPGSFGTQYF. The CDR3 region has the DNA TGTGCCAGCAGCCAAGCCCCGGGGAGCTTTGGGACCCAGTACTTC.

The rearrangement joins TRBV10-2 to TRBJ2-7; 7 bases fit TRBD1. This CDR3 contains 14 residues. V lost 7 bases to trimming and J lost 2 bases; unmatched junction nucleotides: 8. Germline CDR1 reads WSHSY; CDR2 reads SAAADI. The CDR3 sequence is CASNRDSDAYEQYF. CDR3 nucleotide sequence: TGCGCCAGCAATAGGGACAGTGACGCCTACGAGCAGTACTTC.

The V gene is TRBV29-1, the J gene TRBJ1-1; D is unclear. The CDR3 runs to 14 residues. Germline CDR1 SQVTM, CDR2 ANQGSEA. V gave up 7 bases and J gave up 3 bases, with 18 bases separating them. CDR3 sequence: CSAPGRNRDTEAFF. The DNA for the CDR3 is TGCAGCGCCCCCGGGAGGAATAGGGACACTGAAGCTTTCTTT. The full variable domain, in which reference TRBV29-1 and TRBJ1-1 provide the parts outside the CDR3, is SAVISQKPSRDICQRGTSLTIQCQVDSQVTMMFWYRQQPGQSLTLIATANQGSEATYESGFVIDKFPISRPNLTFSTLTVSNMSPEDSSIYLCSAPGRNRDTEAFFGQGTRLTVV.

This chain links TRBV27 with TRBJ1-1; maybe TRBD1 (5 bases). Per the germline V gene, CDR1 is MNHEY and CDR2 is SMNVEV (reference sequence). Trimming removed 4 bases at V and 5 bases at J, with 14 bases between. The length of the CDR3 is 14 residues. The CDR3 nucleotides read TGTGCCAGCAGTTCCTCAGTAGGGGTAACTGAAGCTTTCTTT. Amino acid sequence: CASSSSVGVTEAFF.

This sequence joins TRBV4-1 and TRBJ2-1; 8 bases are a match to TRBD1. The CDR3 is 15 amino acids. Germline CDR1 is MGHRA and CDR2 is YSYEKL. V was pared by 5 bases and J by 4 bases, with 7 bases of the junction left unmatched. The CDR3 loop is CASSGGQGMYNEQFF. CDR3 nucleotide sequence: TGCGCCAGCAGCGGAGGACAGGGAATGTACAATGAGCAGTTCTTC.

The chain recombines TRBV4-1 with TRBJ1-3; 7 nucleotides align to TRBD1. With V trimmed by 1 base and J by 0 bases, 6 bases remained unmatched. The length of the CDR3 is 17 residues. Germline V lookup: CDR1 MGHRA, CDR2 YSYEKL. The CDR3 DNA reads TGCGCCAGCAGCCAAGGGACAGGACTACGCTCTGGAAACACCATATATTTT. Residues: CASSQGTGLRSGNTIYF.

The J gene is TRBJ2-3, the V gene TRBV29-1; TRBD1 matches at 7 bases. The CDR3 has 12 amino acids. Germline values: CDR1 SQVTM, CDR2 ANQGSEA. With 6 bases clipped from V and 4 bases from J, the junction kept 4 bases outside the gene matches. The CDR3 DNA follows: TGCAGCGTACCAACAGGGGCAGATACGCAGTATTTT. Translated: CSVPTGADTQYF.

The V and J genes are TRBV18 and TRBJ2-6; 7 bases agree with TRBD1. Per germline, CDR1 KGHSH and CDR2 LQKENI. V shed 3 bases, J shed 0 bases, and the junction held 8 bases outside the gene matches. This CDR3 spans 18 amino acids. The CDR3 reads CASSPRSRDSSGANVLTF. CDR3 DNA: TGTGCCAGCTCACCGCGTTCCAGGGACAGCTCTGGGGCCAACGTCCTGACTTTC.

V gene TRBV24-1 combines with J gene TRBJ2-1, with TRBD2 matching over 14 bases. CDR3 length: 16 residues. The V segment lost 4 bases and the J segment 8 bases; nucleotides outside the gene matches: 6. Per germline, CDR1 KGHDR and CDR2 SFDVKD. Here the CDR3 reads CATSDPGLAGGHEQFF. The CDR3 nucleotides are TGTGCCACCAGTGACCCTGGACTAGCGGGGGGACATGAGCAGTTCTTC.

This sequence joins TRBV5-1 and TRBJ2-2; TRBD1 matches at 11 bases. Looked up from germline, CDR1 is SGHRS and CDR2 is YFSETQ. The CDR3 runs 16 residues. After removal of 0 bases from V and 4 bases from J, the junction contained 2 bases not matched to a gene. CDR3 in amino acids: CASSLAGTGGTGELFF. The CDR3 DNA is TGCGCCAGCAGCTTGGCTGGGACAGGGGGCACCGGGGAGCTGTTTTTT.

J is TRBJ2-1 and V is TRBV14; TRBD2 agrees at 9 bases. Germline values: CDR1 SGHDN, CDR2 FVKESK. The CDR3 is 15 amino acids. V trimming: 6 bases; J trimming: 7 bases; junction bases outside the gene matches: 10. CDR3 sequence (DNA): TGTGCCAGCAGGAATATAGCGGGAGAAGGAAATGAGCAGTTCTTC. Its protein is CASRNIAGEGNEQFF.

CDR3 nucleotide sequence: TGTGCCAGCAGCGCCCGACAGGGGGCTATGGGTTCACCCCTCCACTTT. Protein sequence: CASSARQGAMGSPLHF. The rearrangement joins TRBV5-4 to TRBJ1-6; 10 positions match TRBD1. Unmatched junction bases numbered 10, after V lost 4 bases and J lost 9 bases. There are 16 residues in the CDR3. Germline CDR1 reads SGHNT; CDR2 reads YYREEE (reference sequence).

V is TRBV5-1 and J is TRBJ2-7, with a weak D call TRBD2 (6 bases). The CDR3 sequence is 14 residues long. Trimming took 4 bases from V and 0 from J, leaving 11 bases between them. CDR1 SGHRS and CDR2 YFSETQ come from the germline V gene. CDR3 DNA: TGCGCCAGCAGCCCCCAGACTAGCTCCTACGAGCAGTACTTC. Its protein product is CASSPQTSSYEQYF.

The chain employs TRBV10-1 and TRBJ2-3; 8 bases fit TRBD1. CDR1 WNHNN and CDR2 SYGVQD come from the germline V gene (reference sequence). V trimming: 8 bases; J trimming: 2 bases; junction bases outside the gene matches: 3. This CDR3 contains 13 residues. The CDR3, as DNA: TGCGCCAGCGCGGGACAGGCCACAGATACGCAGTATTTT. Its translation is CASAGQATDTQYF.

In regard to this clone: One junction end does not reproduce the germline sequence, and a read error may be involved. The genes are TRBV9 and TRBJ2-3, with 10 bases matching TRBD2. This CDR3 comprises 16 residues. Germline CDR1 reads SGDLS; CDR2 reads YYNGEE. CDR3 region: CASSVDQRGGHDTQYF. For the CDR3, the DNA is TGTGCAAGCAGCGTAGACCAGCGGGGGGGCCACGATACGCAGTATTTT.

The rearrangement links TRBV3-1 (or the pseudogene TRBV3-2) to TRBJ2-7, with D perhaps matching TRBD2 (5 bases). Between the trimmed V and J ends, which lost 0 bases and 0 bases, there was a span of 9 bases. CDR3 length: 15 amino acids. Per the germline V gene, CDR1 is LGHDT and CDR2 is YNNKEL (reference sequence). The CDR3 region has the DNA TGTGCCAGCAGCCAAGACGGCGGGTCCTCCTACGAGCAGTACTTC. It translates to CASSQDGGSSYEQYF.

V gene TRBV5-4 combines with J gene TRBJ2-6; maybe TRBD1 (6 bases). This CDR3 is built from 18 residues. With 1 base removed from V and 2 bases from J, the gap between germline ends came to 16 bases. Germline V CDR1 and CDR2: SGHNT, YYREEE (reference sequence). The CDR3 is CASSLIPGVGAGANVLTF. The CDR3 DNA reads TGTGCCAGCAGCTTGATTCCAGGGGTTGGAGCTGGGGCCAACGTCCTGACTTTC.

The chain is built from TRBV7-9 and TRBJ2-6; TRBD1 agrees at 10 bases. With 0 bases clipped from V and 4 bases from J, the junction kept 6 bases outside the gene matches. Per the germline V gene, CDR1 is SEHNR and CDR2 is FQNEAQ (reference sequence). There are 18 residues in the CDR3. The CDR3 protein is CASSLARQGAGGANVLTF. The DNA for the CDR3 is TGTGCCAGCAGCTTAGCGAGACAGGGGGCGGGAGGGGCCAACGTCCTGACTTTC.

The chain recombines TRBV18 with TRBJ2-2; 11 bases agree with TRBD2. Germline CDR1 and CDR2: KGHSH and LQKENI. Germline trimming cut 3 bases from V and 6 bases from J; bases unmatched to any gene: 0. This CDR3 has 14 amino acids. The CDR3: CASSPGLAAGELFF. CDR3 DNA sequence: TGTGCCAGCTCACCGGGACTAGCGGCCGGGGAGCTGTTTTTT.

The CDR3 is CASGRGGYSYNEQFF. Written as DNA, the CDR3 is TGTGCCAGCGGGAGGGGGGGCTACTCCTACAATGAGCAGTTCTTC. The genes are TRBV11-2 and TRBJ2-1; D might be TRBD2 (7 bases). The germline V and J ends were trimmed by 8 bases and 0 bases, with 14 bases remaining between them. The CDR3 sequence is 15 residues long. The V gene's germline CDR1 is SGHAT and CDR2 FQNNGV.